These 32 T cell receptor beta chains were all obtained from the same sample, sequenced in a study of T cells in Graves' hyperthyroidism and ophthalmopathy. Regions amplified from RNA transcripts were the TCR beta CDR3 regions. An initial round of RT-PCR targeting the TCR CDR3 relied on the HTBI primer set. TCRdb re-called the multiplex PCR reads through MiXCR, storing one row per CDR3 protein. The sample yields about 380,000 distinct CDR3 sequences, over 11% seen once. Input material: blood. These receptors were taken from a woman aged 55 to 70 with Graves' hyperthyroidism.

The chain joins TRBV28 to TRBJ2-2; D is perhaps TRBD1 or TRBD2 (5 bases each). This CDR3 spans 14 amino acids. V was clipped by 8 bases and J by 1 base, with 11 bases between them. Germline V gives CDR1 MDHEN, CDR2 SYDVKM. DNA of the CDR3: TGTGCCAGCTGGGAGAGGGGGAACACCGGGGAGCTGTTTTTT. Its protein product is CASWERGNTGELFF. Using reference TRBV28 and TRBJ2-2 for the parts outside the CDR3, the full variable domain is DVKVTQSSRYLVKRTGEKVFLECVQDMDHENMFWYRQDPGLGLRLIYFSYDVKMKEKGDIPEGYSVSREKKERFSLILESASTNQTSMYLCASWERGNTGELFFGEGSRLTVL.

This clonotype has more than one count but fewer than ten. This chain joins TRBV7-6 and TRBJ2-7, with 7 nucleotides matching TRBD2. The CDR3 sequence is 15 residues long. Germline CDR1 SGHVS, CDR2 FNYEAQ. J gave up 3 bases and V 5 bases, and 10 bases lay outside the gene matches. The CDR3 sequence is CASSLEGSGGYEQYF. In nucleotides, the CDR3 is TGTGCCAGCAGCCTAGAGGGCTCGGGAGGCTACGAGCAGTACTTC.

In its sample, this clonotype was seen many times. The chain is built from TRBV3-1 and TRBJ1-4; TRBD1 is a possible D gene (5 bases). V lost 1 base and J lost 1, with 16 bases in between. CDR3 size: 18 residues. CDR1 and CDR2 (germline): LGHDT, YNNKEL (reference sequence). In DNA form, the CDR3 reads TGTGCCAGCAGCCAAGGGACGACAGTCACTATAACTAATGAAAAACTGTTTTTT. Protein: CASSQGTTVTITNEKLFF.

This chain links TRBV7-9 with TRBJ2-3, with D hard to call. The CDR3 covers 15 residues. Germline CDR1 reads SEHNR; CDR2 reads FQNEAQ (reference sequence). The V end was cut by 4 bases, the J end by 1 base, with 12 bases between. The CDR3 sequence is CASSSTEIRTDTQYF. CDR3 DNA: TGTGCCAGCAGCTCCACAGAGATCCGCACAGATACGCAGTATTTT.

This clonotype showed up many times. V is TRBV9 and J is TRBJ2-7; D not resolved. The CDR3 has 14 residues. CDR1 and CDR2 from the germline V gene are SGDLS and YYNGEE. The ends were cut back, 2 bases at V and 5 bases at J, with 14 bases in the middle. The CDR3 here is CASSVREASDEQYF. In DNA form, the CDR3 reads TGTGCCAGCAGCGTCCGCGAAGCTTCGGACGAGCAGTACTTC.

This clonotype was seen ten or more times. V and J are TRBV2 and TRBJ1-6; 9 bases fit TRBD1. Looked up from germline, CDR1 is SNHLY and CDR2 is FYNNEI. CDR3 length: 14 residues. After removal of 6 bases from V and 13 bases from J, the junction contained 10 bases not matched to a gene. In nucleotides, the CDR3 is TGTGCCAGCAGGGGGACAGGGCCGCCTATTCCCCTCCACTTT. Its protein product is CASRGTGPPIPLHF.

This clonotype occurred many times. The chain is built from TRBV3-1 and TRBJ2-3; 8 bases are shared with TRBD2. Germline trimming cut 1 base from V and 6 bases from J; bases unmatched to any gene: 0. Looked up from germline, CDR1 is LGHDT and CDR2 is YNNKEL (reference sequence). The CDR3 loop spans 13 amino acids. The CDR3 DNA sequence: TGTGCCAGCAGCCAAGGACTAGCGGATACGCAGTATTTT. Translation gives CASSQGLADTQYF.

This clonotype has at least ten counts. The chain links TRBV5-1 to TRBJ1-2; D gene uncertain. Germline lookup yields CDR1 SGHRS and CDR2 YFSETQ. Trimming stripped 0 bases from V and 0 bases from J, with 9 bases between. The CDR3 length is 15 residues. The CDR3 sequence is CASSLGLGANYGYTF. The CDR3 DNA sequence: TGCGCCAGCAGCTTGGGACTCGGAGCTAACTATGGCTACACCTTC.

This sequence joins TRBV15 and TRBJ2-5; D gene ambiguous. The V and J ends lost 3 bases and 4 bases respectively, with 6 bases between them. This CDR3 contains 12 residues. In germline, CDR1 is LNHNV, CDR2 YYDKDF (reference sequence). The CDR3 bases are TGTGCCACCAGCAGGGCATCAGAGACCCAGTACTTC. Its protein product is CATSRASETQYF. The variable domain in full, with the rest retrieved from reference TRBV15 and TRBJ2-5, is DAMVIQNPRYQVTQFGKPVTLSCSQTLNHNVMYWYQQKSSQAPKLLFHYYDKDFNNEADTPDNFQSRRPNTSFCFLDIRSPGLGDTAMYLCATSRASETQYFGPGTRLLVL.

The table lists this clonotype with many counts. The chain carries TRBV27 and TRBJ1-4; 12 positions match TRBD1. From germline, CDR1 is MNHEY and CDR2 SMNVEV (reference sequence). This CDR3 has 18 residues. With 1 base clipped from V and 0 bases from J, the junction kept 3 bases outside the gene matches. CDR3: CASSLWGQGAPTNEKLFF. For the CDR3, the DNA is TGTGCCAGCAGTTTATGGGGACAGGGGGCGCCAACTAATGAAAAACTGTTTTTT.

As for this clonotype: This may arise from a read error, as a much more abundant clone is one base away. The chain has TRBV15 and TRBJ2-3; no firm D call. The length of the CDR3 is 13 residues. Germline loops: CDR1 LNHNV, CDR2 YYDKDF (reference sequence). This CDR3 is CVTSRERQDTQYF. The CDR3 DNA reads TGTGTCACCAGCAGAGAACGGCAAGATACGCAGTATTTT. The complete variable domain, with remaining parts taken from reference TRBV15 and TRBJ2-3, reads DAMVIQNPRYQVTQFGKPVTLSCSQTLNHNVMYWYQQKSSQAPKLLFHYYDKDFNNEADTPDNFQSRRPNTSFCFLDIRSPGLGDTAMYLCVTSRERQDTQYFGPGTRLTVL.

This clonotype was seen more than once but under ten times. This chain joins TRBV5-1 and TRBJ2-2; no reliable D call. The germline CDR1 and CDR2 sequences are SGHRS and YFSETQ. The CDR3 has 16 amino acids. V was trimmed by 0 bases and J by 2 bases, leaving 11 bases between them. The CDR3 sequence is CASSLAYNRNTGELFF. CDR3 in DNA: TGCGCCAGCAGCTTGGCCTATAACAGAAACACCGGGGAGCTGTTTTTT.

The genes are TRBV20-1 and TRBJ2-7; TRBD2 matches at 8 bases. This CDR3 spans 13 amino acids. The J segment lost 0 bases and the V segment lost 7 bases, leaving 5 bases of the junction unmatched. Germline V gene sequence: CDR1 DFQATT, CDR2 SNEGSKA (reference sequence). Written as DNA, the CDR3 is TGCAGTGTACATACTAGCGGCTCCTACGAGCAGTACTTC. It specifies CSVHTSGSYEQYF.

The chain uses TRBV5-1 and TRBJ1-2; D remains unclear. CDR1 is SGHRS, CDR2 YFSETQ, per germline. V lost 4 bases and J 2 bases, leaving 9 bases between the germline ends. This CDR3 comprises 13 residues. The CDR3 sequence: CASSNDPNYGYTF. DNA of the CDR3: TGCGCCAGCAGCAACGACCCGAACTATGGCTACACCTTC.

Ten or more counts support this clonotype. J is TRBJ1-2 and V is TRBV28; D might be TRBD1 (6 bases). The V gene's germline CDR1 is MDHEN and CDR2 SYDVKM. V was trimmed by 2 bases and J by 2 bases, leaving 12 bases between them. The CDR3 runs to 15 residues. The CDR3 loop is CASSLGGGGNYGYTF. In DNA form, the CDR3 reads TGTGCCAGCAGTTTAGGTGGCGGGGGCAACTATGGCTACACCTTC.

The rearrangement links TRBV19 to TRBJ2-7; 9 bases are shared with TRBD1. Unmatched junction bases numbered 5, after V lost 3 bases and J lost 2 bases. Germline V lookup: CDR1 LNHDA, CDR2 SQIVND (reference sequence). This CDR3 spans 15 amino acids. CDR3 residues: CASSILGQGPYEQYF. The CDR3 region has the DNA TGTGCCAGTAGTATTTTGGGACAGGGTCCCTACGAGCAGTACTTC.

This clonotype appeared many times. This rearrangement joins TRBV28 to TRBJ2-7, with 8 positions matching TRBD1. The CDR3 extends over 14 amino acids. J was trimmed by 4 bases and V by 7 bases; bases with no gene match: 9. Looked up from germline, CDR1 is MDHEN and CDR2 is SYDVKM. The CDR3 DNA is TGTGCCAGCAACAAAGGACAGGGCACTTACGAGCAGTACTTC. It is translated as CASNKGQGTYEQYF.

This clonotype was counted at least ten times. V and J are TRBV18 and TRBJ1-1; D remains unclear. The CDR3 covers 13 residues. Germline lookup yields CDR1 KGHSH and CDR2 LQKENI. V was cut by 3 bases and J by 4 bases, with 9 bases left in between. Here the CDR3 DNA reads TGTGCCAGCTCACCTGGGGTGACCACTGAAGCTTTCTTT. Translation: CASSPGVTTEAFF.

This clonotype was observed many times. The chain uses TRBV7-3 and TRBJ1-1; no clear D. The CDR3 extends over 14 amino acids. CDR1 is SGHTA and CDR2 is FQGTGA in the germline V gene. The ends were cut back, 5 bases at V and 2 bases at J, with 12 bases in the middle. Written as DNA, the CDR3 is TGTGCCAGCAGCCCGGAGGGCCAAAACACTGAAGCTTTCTTT. It yields the protein CASSPEGQNTEAFF. Complete variable domain (other parts from reference TRBV7-3 and TRBJ1-1): GAGVSQTPSNKVTEKGKYVELRCDPISGHTALYWYRQSLGQGPEFLIYFQGTGAADDSGLPNDRFFAVRPEGSVSTLKIQRTERGDSAVYLCASSPEGQNTEAFFGQGTRLTVV.

The chain recombines TRBV14 with TRBJ1-5; D call uncertain. This CDR3 is 13 amino acids long. From germline, CDR1 is SGHDN and CDR2 FVKESK. V was trimmed by 0 bases and J by 7 bases, leaving 7 bases between them. CDR3 DNA sequence: TGTGCCAGCAGCCAAGATTACCGGCAGCCCCAGCATTTT. It translates to CASSQDYRQPQHF.

The gene calls are TRBV7-9 and TRBJ2-3; D not certain. The CDR3 totals 18 residues. Germline values: CDR1 SEHNR, CDR2 FQNEAQ (reference sequence). Between the trimmed V and J ends, which lost 1 base and 4 bases, there was a span of 21 bases. CDR3 loop: CASSLELVRVFGADTQYF. The DNA of the CDR3 is TGTGCCAGCAGCTTAGAGCTGGTCCGTGTGTTTGGGGCAGATACGCAGTATTTT.

The table lists this clonotype with many counts. This sequence joins TRBV7-8 and TRBJ2-7; D remains unclear. Germline V CDR1 and CDR2: SGHVS, FQNEAQ. This CDR3 has 12 amino acids. Trimming took off 5 bases at V and 3 bases at J, with 8 bases between the two ends. CDR3 amino acids: CASSLPHYEQYF. As DNA, the CDR3 is TGTGCCAGCAGCCTTCCCCACTACGAGCAGTACTTC.

The rearrangement links TRBV4-1 to TRBJ2-7, with 11 nucleotides matching TRBD2. This CDR3 is 15 amino acids long. The V segment lost 3 bases and the J segment 4 bases; nucleotides outside the gene matches: 5. CDR1 and CDR2 from the germline V gene are MGHRA and YSYEKL. The CDR3 nucleotides read TGCGCCAGCAGCCAGCCTACTAGCGGGAGTTACGAGCAGTACTTC. It codes for CASSQPTSGSYEQYF.

The chain uses TRBV19 and TRBJ2-1; tentatively, D is TRBD1 (9 bases). CDR1 LNHDA and CDR2 SQIVND come from the germline V gene (reference sequence). The germline V and J ends were trimmed by 5 bases and 8 bases, with 22 bases remaining between them. The length of the CDR3 is 16 residues. The CDR3: CASSLRGGRTGDEQFF. For the CDR3, the DNA is TGTGCCAGTAGTCTGCGGGGCGGGAGGACAGGGGATGAGCAGTTCTTC.

In its sample, this clonotype was seen many times. The rearrangement uses TRBV12-3 or TRBV12-4 and TRBJ2-1; possibly TRBD2 for D (6 bases). The CDR3 loop spans 16 amino acids. V was clipped by 5 bases and J by 2 bases, with 16 bases between them. CDR3 in amino acids: CASSPQDAGTYNEQFF. CDR3 bases: TGTGCCAGCAGTCCGCAGGATGCGGGGACCTACAATGAGCAGTTCTTC.

J is TRBJ2-3 and V is TRBV12-3 or TRBV12-4, with 14 positions matching TRBD2. The CDR3 covers 17 residues. Unmatched junction bases numbered 11, after V lost 4 bases and J lost 8 bases. The CDR3 DNA follows: TGTGCCAGCAGTTCCCCTGGGGGACTAGCGGGAGTTGTTACGCAGTATTTT. This gives the protein CASSSPGGLAGVVTQYF.

This chain links TRBV27 with TRBJ2-5; TRBD2 matches at 13 bases. The CDR3 loop spans 17 amino acids. Germline lookup yields CDR1 MNHEY and CDR2 SMNVEV (reference sequence). The ends lost 0 bases at V and 3 bases at J; junction bases unmatched: 4. The CDR3 coding sequence is TGTGCCAGCAGTTTATCCATAGGACTAGCGGGAGAAGAGACCCAGTACTTC. Protein sequence: CASSLSIGLAGEETQYF.

This clonotype occurred many times. This rearrangement joins TRBV15 to TRBJ2-5, with TRBD1 matching over 8 bases. The junction had 9 bases not matched to a gene; V was cut back by 1 base and J by 5 bases. The CDR3 has 16 residues. In germline, CDR1 is LNHNV, CDR2 YYDKDF (reference sequence). The CDR3 region is CATSRVQGAGAETQYF. In nucleotides, the CDR3 is TGTGCCACCAGCAGAGTGCAGGGGGCCGGGGCGGAGACCCAGTACTTC.

This clonotype appeared many times. V and J are TRBV6-5 and TRBJ1-1, with D unclear. The germline gives CDR1 MNHEY, CDR2 SVGAGI. The CDR3 has 15 residues. Trimming took off 2 bases at V and 3 bases at J, with 13 bases between the two ends. CDR3 protein: CASSYTRRLDTEAFF. In DNA form, the CDR3 reads TGTGCCAGCAGTTACACTCGCAGGCTAGACACTGAAGCTTTCTTT.

This clonotype has just a few counts. CDR3 nucleotides: TGTGCCAGCAGTGACTCTTGGGGCATCTCCTACAATGAGCAGTTCTTC. Protein sequence: CASSDSWGISYNEQFF. The chain has TRBV6-4 and TRBJ2-1; D is possibly TRBD1 (5 bases). Trimming pared 0 bases from V and 0 bases from J, leaving 9 bases between. CDR3 length: 16 residues. Germline CDR1 reads MRHNA; CDR2 reads SNTAGT.

This clonotype was seen many times. The rearrangement links TRBV12-3 or TRBV12-4 to TRBJ1-1; D might be TRBD1 (6 bases). V was cut by 0 bases and J by 1 base, with 12 bases left in between. The CDR3 is 16 amino acids. The CDR3 here is CASSLAHGQKNTEAFF. The DNA for the CDR3 is TGTGCCAGCAGTTTAGCCCACGGACAGAAGAACACTGAAGCTTTCTTT.

At least ten counts were recorded for this clonotype. The chain is built from TRBV7-3 and TRBJ2-2; no clear D gene. Trimming pared 4 bases from V and 4 bases from J, leaving 4 bases between. The germline V gene has CDR1 SGHTA and CDR2 FQGTGA. The CDR3 has 12 residues. CDR3 bases: TGTGCCAGCAGCTCCGCCACCGGGGAGCTGTTTTTT. It yields the protein CASSSATGELFF.